The next 31 T cell receptor beta chains were all read from a single sample in a study of cytomegalovirus exposure and HLA in healthy donors. 60 Vbeta and 13 Jbeta primers were used in PCR. The repertoire was sequenced with immunoSEQ multiplex PCR; TCRdb's copy has only in-frame clones and lacks some. The table lists about 160,000 clones, 60% to 80% of them singletons, with roughly 2.6% in the top ten. Sample: PBMCs. These receptors were taken from a woman aged 40 to 50 in good health and CMV-seropositive.

The sample holds a few counts of this clone. The gene calls are TRBV6-6 and TRBJ2-4; D possibly corresponds to TRBD1 (6 bases). V gave up 6 bases and J gave up 9 bases, with 15 bases separating them. Per the germline V gene, CDR1 is MNHNY and CDR2 is SVGAGI (reference sequence). The CDR3 length is 13 residues. CDR3 residues: CASSRTAGGIQYF. CDR3 DNA sequence: TGTGCCAGCAGCCGGACAGCCGGAGGCATTCAGTACTTC.

This chain connects TRBV7-9 to TRBJ2-5, with a possible D match to TRBD2 (5 bases). The CDR3 has 14 amino acids. The germline V gene has CDR1 SEHNR and CDR2 FQNEAQ (reference sequence). Between the trimmed V and J ends, which lost 2 bases and 1 base, there was a span of 8 bases. This CDR3 is CASSLRGPQETQYF. The CDR3 DNA reads TGTGCCAGCAGCTTACGGGGTCCCCAAGAGACCCAGTACTTC.

This clone occurred once. This chain links TRBV9 with TRBJ1-2; D gene uncertain. This CDR3 is 14 amino acids long. V lost 4 bases and J 0 bases, leaving 10 bases between the germline ends. CDR1 and CDR2 from the germline V gene are SGDLS and YYNGEE. DNA for the CDR3: TGTGCCAGCAGCCCCCCCGGGACTAACTATGGCTACACCTTC. Translation: CASSPPGTNYGYTF.

This clone was detected only a few times. The chain joins TRBV6-6 to TRBJ1-1; tentative D call: TRBD1 (5 bases). Germline values: CDR1 MNHNY, CDR2 SVGAGI (reference sequence). The CDR3 consists of 14 residues. V lost 0 bases to trimming and J lost 4 bases, with 9 bases between them. The CDR3 DNA reads as TGTGCCAGCAGTTACTCGCCAGGGCGCACTGAAGCTTTCTTT. Encoded protein: CASSYSPGRTEAFF.

J is TRBJ1-2 and V is TRBV9, with 10 bases identical to TRBD1. The J segment lost 0 bases and the V segment lost 3 bases, leaving 2 bases of the junction unmatched. Germline lookup yields CDR1 SGDLS and CDR2 YYNGEE. This CDR3 region has 15 residues. CDR3 DNA: TGTGCCAGCAGCGGCGGGACAGGGGCTAACTATGGCTACACCTTC. It yields the protein CASSGGTGANYGYTF.

The gene calls are TRBV5-1 and TRBJ2-2; 12 bases align to TRBD2. The CDR3 has 16 residues. Germline CDR1 SGHRS, CDR2 YFSETQ. The J segment lost 5 bases and the V segment lost 0 bases, leaving 2 bases of the junction unmatched. The CDR3 here is CASSLETSGGTGELFF. The CDR3, as DNA: TGCGCCAGCAGCTTGGAGACTAGCGGGGGTACCGGGGAGCTGTTTTTT.

In its sample, this clone was seen once. V gene TRBV7-9 combines with J gene TRBJ2-1; weak D call: TRBD1 (5 bases). The CDR3 sequence is 15 residues long. V gave up 2 bases and J gave up 0 bases, with 8 bases separating them. Germline assignment: CDR1 SEHNR and CDR2 FQNEAQ (reference sequence). CDR3 sequence reads: CASSLTGSSYNEQFF. The CDR3 DNA reads TGTGCCAGCAGCTTAACAGGTAGCTCCTACAATGAGCAGTTCTTC.

This chain connects TRBV30 to TRBJ2-5, with D hard to call. CDR1 GTSNPN and CDR2 SVGIG come from the germline V gene (reference sequence). The CDR3 consists of 14 residues. Trimming pared 2 bases from V and 7 bases from J, leaving 17 bases between. DNA of the CDR3: TGTGCCTGGAGTCCCACACACGGGTCGGGGACCCAGTACTTC. Translating it yields CAWSPTHGSGTQYF.

This clone was recorded a few times. This rearrangement joins TRBV7-2 to TRBJ2-1; 8 bases are shared with TRBD2. The junction had 16 bases not matched to a gene; V was cut back by 5 bases and J by 7 bases. Germline lookup yields CDR1 SGHTA and CDR2 FQGNSA. CDR3 length: 17 amino acids. CDR3 nucleotide sequence: TGTGCCAGCAGCGCCGGCGGAGCGGGAGATACTCGGAATGAGCAGTTCTTC. This encodes CASSAGGAGDTRNEQFF.

This rearrangement joins TRBV2 to TRBJ2-7, with 8 bases fitting TRBD2. Per the germline V gene, CDR1 is SNHLY and CDR2 is FYNNEI. The V gene end was trimmed by 2 bases and the J gene end by 2 bases; junction bases not matched to a gene: 8. The CDR3 consists of 16 residues. CDR3 residues: CASSEFGGGNAYEQYF. The CDR3 DNA is TGTGCCAGCAGTGAATTCGGCGGGGGGAACGCCTACGAGCAGTACTTC.

The chain is built from TRBV6-5 and TRBJ2-5, with D possibly matching TRBD1 (5 bases). V lost 4 bases and J 2 bases, leaving 8 bases between the germline ends. Germline CDR1 and CDR2: MNHEY and SVGAGI. This CDR3 spans 13 amino acids. CDR3 bases: TGTGCCAGCAGTTCCAGGGTTCAAGAGACCCAGTACTTC. Protein product: CASSSRVQETQYF.

The chain is built from TRBV6-5 and TRBJ2-2; D unclear. This CDR3 comprises 13 residues. Germline V gene data show CDR1 as MNHEY and CDR2 as SVGAGI. V dropped 2 bases and J dropped 6 bases, with 7 bases sitting between them. The DNA of the CDR3 is TGTGCCAGCAGTTACAGAGCCTCCGGGGAGCTGTTTTTT. Translation gives CASSYRASGELFF.

J is TRBJ1-2 and V is TRBV18; D uncertain. This CDR3 is built from 14 residues. CDR1 and CDR2 from the germline V gene are KGHSH and LQKENI. Trimming removed 2 bases from V and 4 bases from J, with 11 bases in between. CDR3 sequence (DNA): TGTGCCAGCTCACCAAGAACAGCTCTCTATGGCTACACCTTC. As protein: CASSPRTALYGYTF.

The V call is TRBV5-8, the J call TRBJ1-5, with no clear D. Trimming took off 2 bases at V and 0 bases at J, with 3 bases between the two ends. The length of the CDR3 is 13 residues. From germline, CDR1 is SGHTS and CDR2 YDEGEE. This CDR3 is CASSFRSNQPQHF. DNA for the CDR3: TGTGCCAGCAGCTTCCGTAGCAATCAGCCCCAGCATTTT.

The chain uses TRBV7-7 and TRBJ2-3, with 7 bases lining up with TRBD1. The trim removed 5 bases at V and 1 base at J, leaving 9 bases unmatched. CDR1 is SSHAT, CDR2 FNYEAQ, per germline (reference sequence). This CDR3 has 16 residues. CDR3 region: CASSPGTDLRTDTQYF. The CDR3 DNA reads TGTGCCAGCAGCCCGGGGACAGACCTACGCACAGATACGCAGTATTTT.

Only a few counts were recorded for this clone. This chain joins TRBV7-2 and TRBJ2-5; 11 bases match TRBD2. J lost 1 base, V lost 5 bases, and 12 bases had no gene match. Germline CDR1 is SGHTA and CDR2 is FQGNSA. The CDR3 length is 18 residues. The CDR3 loop reads CASSAAVLAGAIQETQYF. Here the CDR3 DNA reads TGTGCCAGCAGCGCAGCGGTACTAGCGGGGGCAATCCAAGAGACCCAGTACTTC.

The sample holds one count of this clone. V and J are TRBV10-3 and TRBJ2-5, with 12 bases matching TRBD2. Germline V lookup: CDR1 ENHRY, CDR2 SYGVKD. The CDR3 spans 13 residues. Germline trimming cut 10 bases from V and 5 bases from J; bases unmatched to any gene: 5. The CDR3 region is CATRGLAGETQYF. CDR3 in DNA: TGTGCCACCCGGGGACTAGCGGGTGAGACCCAGTACTTC.

This clone was seen only a few times. The chain is built from TRBV7-9 and TRBJ1-1; D remains unclear. Trimming removed 5 bases at V and 2 bases at J, with 12 bases between. The CDR3 is 14 amino acids. In germline, CDR1 is SEHNR, CDR2 FQNEAQ (reference sequence). CDR3 nucleotide sequence: TGTGCCAGCAGCCCACGGACTGGAAACACTGAAGCTTTCTTT. It specifies CASSPRTGNTEAFF.

This clone was observed a handful of times. This chain joins TRBV27 and TRBJ2-7; 8 nucleotides line up with TRBD2. CDR3 length: 14 residues. Losses at the gene ends were 3 bases for V and 5 bases for J; bases not matched to a gene: 6. Germline V gene data show CDR1 as MNHEY and CDR2 as SMNVEV (reference sequence). CDR3 sequence reads: CASSFGRGGNEQYF. The DNA for the CDR3 is TGTGCCAGCAGTTTCGGGAGGGGAGGTAACGAGCAGTACTTC.

The chain links TRBV7-2 to TRBJ1-2; TRBD1 aligns across 10 bases. The ends lost 9 bases at V and 2 bases at J; junction bases unmatched: 3. The CDR3 has 13 amino acids. The germline CDR1 and CDR2 sequences are SGHTA and FQGNSA. CDR3 bases: TGTGCCAGTGGGACAGGGGTAAACTATGGCTACACCTTC. Amino acids: CASGTGVNYGYTF.

This clone was seen a handful of times. The chain employs TRBV4-3 and TRBJ1-2, with D maybe TRBD1 (6 bases). CDR1 and CDR2 (germline): LGHNA, YSLEER. Trimming removed 0 bases from V and 7 bases from J, with 15 bases in between. The CDR3 covers 15 residues. CDR3 sequence (DNA): TGCGCCAGCAGCCAAGATATAGGGGGGAGGGGTGGCTACACCTTC. This translates into CASSQDIGGRGGYTF.

The chain couples TRBV5-4 to TRBJ1-6; D not certain. Trimming shortened V by 1 base and J by 7 bases, and 9 bases separated the two germline ends. Germline CDR1 is SGHNT and CDR2 is YYREEE (reference sequence). The CDR3 totals 14 residues. CDR3 sequence: CASSLIGSNSPLHF. For the CDR3, the DNA is TGTGCCAGCAGCTTGATAGGGAGCAATTCACCCCTCCACTTT.

This clone was counted a few times. The rearrangement joins TRBV5-6 to TRBJ2-3; TRBD2 matches at 9 bases. Germline CDR1 reads SGHDT; CDR2 reads YYEEEE. V gave up 0 bases and J gave up 3 bases; unmatched junction bases: 11. This CDR3 has 18 residues. The CDR3 loop reads CASSLAARGGLGTDTQYF. The CDR3 nucleotides are TGTGCCAGCAGCTTGGCGGCGCGGGGGGGCTTAGGGACAGATACGCAGTATTTT.

The V gene is TRBV28, the J gene TRBJ2-7, with D perhaps matching TRBD2 (7 bases). CDR1 and CDR2 from the germline V gene are MDHEN and SYDVKM. This CDR3 is built from 17 residues. V was trimmed by 4 bases and J by 3 bases, leaving 22 bases between them. CDR3 amino acids: CASSSKMGGLRSYEQYF. Written as DNA, the CDR3 is TGTGCCAGCAGTTCGAAAATGGGGGGGCTCCGGAGCTACGAGCAGTACTTC. The entire variable domain, with the rest obtained from reference TRBV28 and TRBJ2-7, is as follows: DVKVTQSSRYLVKRTGEKVFLECVQDMDHENMFWYRQDPGLGLRLIYFSYDVKMKEKGDIPEGYSVSREKKERFSLILESASTNQTSMYLCASSSKMGGLRSYEQYFGPGTRLTVT.

The chain employs TRBV6-1 and TRBJ1-5; weak D call: TRBD1 (6 bases). Trimming pared 6 bases from V and 8 bases from J, leaving 14 bases between. The CDR3 has 13 residues. CDR1 MNHNS and CDR2 SASEGT come from the germline V gene. CDR3 sequence: CASRDRTREPQHF. The DNA for the CDR3 is TGTGCCAGCAGAGACAGGACTCGGGAGCCCCAGCATTTT.

The genes are TRBV25-1 and TRBJ1-5, with 7 positions matching TRBD1. In germline, CDR1 is MGHDK, CDR2 SYGVNS. The CDR3 extends over 13 amino acids. J was trimmed by 6 bases and V by 2 bases; bases with no gene match: 1. The CDR3 reads CASSEQGGQPQHF. CDR3 nucleotides: TGTGCCAGCAGTGAACAGGGGGGTCAGCCCCAGCATTTT.

The chain joins TRBV6-1 to TRBJ2-3, with D perhaps TRBD1 (5 bases). V gave up 0 bases and J gave up 2 bases, with 18 bases separating them. Germline V lookup: CDR1 MNHNS, CDR2 SASEGT. There are 18 residues in the CDR3. The CDR3: CASSEALGQGYFTDTQYF. The CDR3 coding sequence is TGTGCCAGCAGTGAAGCGCTAGGGCAGGGCTATTTCACAGATACGCAGTATTTT.

This chain joins TRBV10-1 and TRBJ2-5; D unresolved. V lost 3 bases to trimming and J lost 1 base, with 12 bases between them. The CDR3 length is 15 residues. The germline V gene encodes CDR1 WNHNN and CDR2 SYGVQD (reference sequence). The CDR3 is CASSETLASQETQYF. The CDR3 DNA sequence: TGCGCCAGCAGTGAAACGTTGGCTTCCCAAGAGACCCAGTACTTC.

The chain recombines TRBV9 with TRBJ2-2, with D possibly being TRBD2 (5 bases). The CDR3 is 10 residues long. Germline V CDR1 and CDR2: SGDLS, YYNGEE. V was clipped by 8 bases and J by 8 bases, with 7 bases between them. CDR3 nucleotide sequence: TGTGCCAGTTCGGGAGGGGAGCTGTTTTTT. Protein: CASSGGELFF. Full variable domain (missing parts from reference TRBV9 and TRBJ2-2): DSGVTQTPKHLITATGQRVTLRCSPRSGDLSVYWYQQSLDQGLQFLIQYYNGEERAKGNILERFSAQQFPDLHSELNLSSLELGDSALYFCASSGGELFFGEGSRLTVL.

This chain joins TRBV5-1 and TRBJ2-3; 13 bases agree with TRBD2. The J segment lost 7 bases and the V segment lost 5 bases, leaving 7 bases of the junction unmatched. This CDR3 contains 15 residues. Looked up from germline, CDR1 is SGHRS and CDR2 is YFSETQ. The CDR3 sequence is CASSPTSGGLNTQYF. The CDR3 nucleotides read TGCGCCAGCAGTCCGACTAGCGGGGGGTTGAATACGCAGTATTTT.

About this clone itself: Distinct nucleotide sequences in the sample also encode this CDR3. This chain uses TRBV5-4 with TRBJ2-7, with 9 bases matching TRBD1. V trimming: 0 bases; J trimming: 3 bases; junction bases outside the gene matches: 1. The CDR3 has 14 amino acids. Germline V CDR1 and CDR2: SGHNT, YYREEE (reference sequence). CDR3 sequence: CASSLGQGDYEQYF. The CDR3 DNA sequence: TGTGCCAGCAGCTTGGGACAGGGGGACTACGAGCAGTACTTC.